The 23 T cell receptor beta chains in this list originate from one sample, sequenced in a study of metastatic and nonmetastatic thyroid tumors. Thyroid surgery took place with no prior treatment in any patient. TCRdb used MiXCR to call clones anew from the PCR reads. The sample holds roughly 4,500 clones, 17% seen once. Sequencing used adjacent normal tissue. The receptors were gathered from a female donor with papillary thyroid cancer or a benign thyroid nodule (not recorded which). Some clones in this sample may be carry-over from other donors' samples.

By sample fraction, this clone is hyperexpanded. J is TRBJ1-2 and V is TRBV28, with D unresolved. The CDR3 runs to 15 residues. Germline CDR1 reads MDHEN; CDR2 reads SYDVKM. Trimming removed 0 bases at V and 3 bases at J, with 11 bases between. CDR3 sequence (DNA): TGTGCCAGCAGTTTATGGGGCAGCTCTGACTATGGCTACACCTTC. Translated: CASSLWGSSDYGYTF.

Many counts were recorded for this clone. The V call is TRBV5-8, the J call TRBJ1-2; tentatively, D is TRBD1 (5 bases). V shed 6 bases and J shed 8 bases, with 17 bases lying between them. CDR1 and CDR2 from the germline V gene are SGHTS and YDEGEE. The CDR3 is 13 residues long. The CDR3 DNA reads TGTGCCAGCATCTATCCAGGGAGGGAAGGCTACACCTTC. It specifies CASIYPGREGYTF.

This clone has a count of ten or more. A read error is possible here, since a much larger clone lies one base away. This sample also contains other DNA sequences that code for the same CDR3. V is TRBV9 and J is TRBJ2-7; D possibly corresponds to TRBD1 (6 bases). Trimming took 3 bases from V and 4 from J, leaving 32 bases between them. CDR1 and CDR2 (germline): SGDLS, YYNGEE. The CDR3 has 20 residues. As DNA, the CDR3 is TGTGCCAGCAGCGCAGAGCCCCCAAATCTGGACAGTGCCGTTAGGTACGAGCAGTACTTC. Its translation: CASSAEPPNLDSAVRYEQYF.

This clone was seen only a few times. The rearrangement uses TRBV27 and TRBJ1-1, with 8 positions matching TRBD1. The germline V gene has CDR1 MNHEY and CDR2 SMNVEV (reference sequence). The CDR3 is 18 amino acids. V shed 4 bases, J shed 6 bases, and the junction held 19 bases outside the gene matches. The DNA for the CDR3 is TGTGCCAGCAGTTCCACAGGGGGGTTGGCCAGGGGGGTTTCTGAAGCTTTCTTT. Amino acid sequence: CASSSTGGLARGVSEAFF.

This chain links TRBV5-1 with TRBJ1-6; TRBD1 might be the D (5 bases). The CDR3 is made up of 15 amino acids. Germline assignment: CDR1 SGHRS and CDR2 YFSETQ. Trimming pared 2 bases from V and 5 bases from J, leaving 11 bases between. CDR3 sequence reads: CASSFGTADNSPLHF. The CDR3 DNA reads TGCGCCAGCAGCTTTGGGACGGCAGATAATTCACCCCTCCACTTT.

The genes are TRBV7-9 and TRBJ1-2, with D maybe TRBD1 (6 bases). This CDR3 has 14 residues. V was cut by 5 bases and J by 2 bases, with 12 bases left in between. The germline V gene encodes CDR1 SEHNR and CDR2 FQNEAQ (reference sequence). In DNA form, the CDR3 reads TGTGCCAGCAGCGACCCGACAGGAAACTATGGCTACACCTTC. Translation: CASSDPTGNYGYTF.

By share, this clone counts as medium-sized. The rearrangement joins TRBV15 to TRBJ1-6; D ambiguous. The germline V and J ends were trimmed by 0 bases and 5 bases, with 5 bases remaining between them. The CDR3 has 14 residues. Germline CDR1 is LNHNV and CDR2 is YYDKDF (reference sequence). CDR3 amino acids: CATSRDIDNSPLHF. CDR3 sequence (DNA): TGTGCCACCAGCAGAGACATAGATAATTCACCCCTCCACTTT.

Judged by abundance, this clone is medium-sized. The rearrangement joins TRBV6-1 to TRBJ1-4; no reliable D call. The CDR3 runs to 13 residues. V was pared by 5 bases and J by 5 bases, with 9 bases between. Germline V gene data show CDR1 as MNHNS and CDR2 as SASEGT. CDR3 nucleotide sequence: TGTGCCAGCAGTCTCATGGAGAATGAAAAACTGTTTTTT. Translating it yields CASSLMENEKLFF.

By sample fraction, this clone is medium-sized (0.01 to 0.1%). The V call is TRBV19, the J call TRBJ2-3, with 9 bases aligning to TRBD2. This CDR3 is built from 14 residues. Germline V CDR1 and CDR2: LNHDA, SQIVND (reference sequence). Trimming cost V 4 bases and J 3 bases; bases outside gene matches: 2. CDR3 protein: CASSRLAGTDTQYF. CDR3 nucleotides: TGTGCCAGTAGTAGGCTAGCGGGAACAGATACGCAGTATTTT.

By share of the sample, this clone is large. The chain recombines TRBV12-3 or TRBV12-4 with TRBJ1-2; 8 nucleotides agree with TRBD1. This CDR3 has 14 residues. Germline trimming cut 2 bases from V and 8 bases from J; bases unmatched to any gene: 7. The CDR3 DNA is TGTGCCAGCAGTTTAAAAGCAGGGGGCCGGGGCTACACCTTC. It encodes CASSLKAGGRGYTF.

Notes on this clone: An end of the junction does not agree with germline; a read error may underlie this. The chain employs TRBV7-9 and TRBJ2-5, with D possibly TRBD1 on 6 matching bases. The CDR3 extends over 14 amino acids. Germline V CDR1 and CDR2: SEHNR, FQNEAQ (reference sequence). CDR3 amino acids: CASSLTGIPAPSHF. CDR3 DNA: TGTGCCAGCAGTCTTACAGGGATTCCAGCGCCTTCCCACTTC.

There are many counts of this clone. This sequence joins TRBV7-3 and TRBJ2-5; 12 bases line up with TRBD1. This CDR3 is built from 16 residues. Germline V CDR1 and CDR2: SGHTA, FQGTGA. Germline trimming cut 5 bases from V and 5 bases from J; bases unmatched to any gene: 9. This CDR3 reads CASSQTGQGAHETQYF. As DNA, the CDR3 is TGTGCCAGCAGCCAAACGGGACAGGGGGCTCACGAGACCCAGTACTTC.

This clone occurred many times. The CDR3 loop is CASSFRGNSPLHF. For the CDR3, the DNA is TGTGCCAGCAGCTTCAGGGGAAATTCACCCCTCCACTTT. The chain uses TRBV5-6 and TRBJ1-6; tentatively, D is TRBD1 (6 bases). Germline-derived CDR1 and CDR2 are SGHDT and YYEEEE. The CDR3 runs to 13 residues. V was shortened by 2 bases and J by 7 bases, with 7 bases between the two germline ends.

This clone turned up a few times. This specimen includes other DNA sequences encoding the same CDR3. The CDR3 DNA is TGTGCCGGGAGTAAAGAAAGGGGTGATCAAGAGACCCAGTACTTC. This encodes CAGSKERGDQETQYF. The chain employs TRBV6-1 and TRBJ2-5; TRBD1 or TRBD2 may be the D gene (5 bases each). V gave up 11 bases and J gave up 2 bases, with 21 bases separating them. This CDR3 is 15 amino acids long. CDR1 MNHNS and CDR2 SASEGT come from the germline V gene.

This clone is medium-sized. V and J are TRBV2 and TRBJ2-1, with 11 bases identical to TRBD2. Germline V gene lookup returns CDR1 SNHLY and CDR2 FYNNEI. The CDR3 loop spans 14 amino acids. V gave up 6 bases and J gave up 5 bases; unmatched junction bases: 3. The CDR3 sequence: CASSVAGGDNEQFF. The CDR3 coding sequence is TGTGCCAGCAGCGTAGCGGGGGGGGACAATGAGCAGTTCTTC.

The J gene is TRBJ2-3, the V gene TRBV6-1, with D possibly being TRBD1 (6 bases). Trimming cost V 4 bases and J 8 bases, with 25 bases left between them. The CDR3 contains 17 residues. Germline lookup yields CDR1 MNHNS and CDR2 SASEGT. CDR3 residues: CASSGTGGNLPGSTQYF. The CDR3 nucleotides are TGTGCCAGCAGTGGTACTGGGGGCAACCTACCGGGTAGTACGCAGTATTTT.

This clone has a count of ten or more. This chain uses TRBV5-1 with TRBJ2-5; tentatively, D is TRBD2 (5 bases). V was clipped by 4 bases and J by 5 bases, with 12 bases between them. In germline, CDR1 is SGHRS, CDR2 YFSETQ. The CDR3 sequence is 13 residues long. The CDR3 region is CASSERTQETQYF. CDR3 DNA: TGCGCCAGCAGCGAAAGGACTCAGGAGACCCAGTACTTC.

This clone showed up many times. This chain connects TRBV4-1 to TRBJ1-5, with D unclear. The CDR3 contains 17 residues. Trimming cost V 1 base and J 1 base, with 14 bases left between them. Germline-derived CDR1 and CDR2 are MGHRA and YSYEKL. CDR3 in DNA: TGCGCCAGCAGCCAAGGACTAGAGACTGGGAGCAATCAGCCCCAGCATTTT. Translating it yields CASSQGLETGSNQPQHF.

This clone is labeled as medium-sized. This chain joins TRBV15 and TRBJ2-7; 7 bases fit TRBD1. This CDR3 contains 11 residues. J gave up 9 bases and V 3 bases, and 2 bases lay outside the gene matches. Germline CDR1 reads LNHNV; CDR2 reads YYDKDF (reference sequence). The CDR3 loop reads CATSSDRVQYF. In nucleotides, the CDR3 is TGTGCCACCAGCAGTGACAGGGTGCAGTACTTC.

Turning to this clone: One junction end does not reproduce the germline sequence, and a read error may be involved. The chain is built from TRBV9 and TRBJ2-1, with 7 bases aligning to TRBD1. Germline V gene data show CDR1 as SGDLS and CDR2 as YYNGEE. This CDR3 comprises 15 residues. CDR3 sequence: CASGVEGTAGNEKFF. DNA of the CDR3: TGTGCCAGCGGCGTAGAGGGGACAGCTGGGAATGAGAAGTTCTTC.

By its share, this clone is large. The V gene is TRBV2, the J gene TRBJ2-7; D ambiguous. CDR3 length equals 12 residues. V lost 7 bases, J lost 4 bases, and 11 bases lay in between. Looked up from germline, CDR1 is SNHLY and CDR2 is FYNNEI. CDR3 DNA sequence: TGTGCCAGCAATTTAGGGCCTTACGAGCAGTACTTC. This sequence encodes CASNLGPYEQYF.

A note on this clone: The junction departs from germline at one end; a sequencing error may be responsible. This rearrangement joins TRBV6-2 or TRBV6-3 to TRBJ2-1, with TRBD2 identical over 9 bases. The germline gives CDR1 MNHEY, CDR2 SVGEGT. The CDR3 runs to 18 residues. The CDR3 loop reads CTSSIVAGGRTGSDEQFF. CDR3 nucleotides: TGTACCAGCAGTATAGTGGCGGGAGGGAGGACGGGAAGCGATGAGCAGTTCTTC.

This clone was recorded at least ten times. This chain links TRBV3-1 with TRBJ1-6; a weak D match, TRBD1 (5 bases). The V gene lost 0 bases and the J gene lost 10 bases, with 13 bases spanning the gap. The germline V gene encodes CDR1 LGHDT and CDR2 YNNKEL (reference sequence). The CDR3 runs to 15 residues. CDR3: CASSQDFKGKSPLHF. Here the CDR3 DNA reads TGTGCCAGCAGCCAAGATTTTAAGGGGAAATCACCCCTCCACTTT.